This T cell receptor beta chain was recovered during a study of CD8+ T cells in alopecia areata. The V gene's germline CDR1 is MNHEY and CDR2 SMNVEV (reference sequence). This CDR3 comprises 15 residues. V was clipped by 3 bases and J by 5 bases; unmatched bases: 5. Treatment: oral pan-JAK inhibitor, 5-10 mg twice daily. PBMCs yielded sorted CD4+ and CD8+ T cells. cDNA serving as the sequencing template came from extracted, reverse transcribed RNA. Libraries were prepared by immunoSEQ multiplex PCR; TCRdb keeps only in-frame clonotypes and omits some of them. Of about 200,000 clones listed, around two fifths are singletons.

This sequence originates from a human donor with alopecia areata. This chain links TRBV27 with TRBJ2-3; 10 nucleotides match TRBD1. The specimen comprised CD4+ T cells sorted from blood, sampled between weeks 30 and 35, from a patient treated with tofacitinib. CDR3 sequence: CASSFRDRGRDTQYF. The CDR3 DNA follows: TGTGCCAGCAGTTTCCGGGACAGGGGAAGAGATACGCAGTATTTT.